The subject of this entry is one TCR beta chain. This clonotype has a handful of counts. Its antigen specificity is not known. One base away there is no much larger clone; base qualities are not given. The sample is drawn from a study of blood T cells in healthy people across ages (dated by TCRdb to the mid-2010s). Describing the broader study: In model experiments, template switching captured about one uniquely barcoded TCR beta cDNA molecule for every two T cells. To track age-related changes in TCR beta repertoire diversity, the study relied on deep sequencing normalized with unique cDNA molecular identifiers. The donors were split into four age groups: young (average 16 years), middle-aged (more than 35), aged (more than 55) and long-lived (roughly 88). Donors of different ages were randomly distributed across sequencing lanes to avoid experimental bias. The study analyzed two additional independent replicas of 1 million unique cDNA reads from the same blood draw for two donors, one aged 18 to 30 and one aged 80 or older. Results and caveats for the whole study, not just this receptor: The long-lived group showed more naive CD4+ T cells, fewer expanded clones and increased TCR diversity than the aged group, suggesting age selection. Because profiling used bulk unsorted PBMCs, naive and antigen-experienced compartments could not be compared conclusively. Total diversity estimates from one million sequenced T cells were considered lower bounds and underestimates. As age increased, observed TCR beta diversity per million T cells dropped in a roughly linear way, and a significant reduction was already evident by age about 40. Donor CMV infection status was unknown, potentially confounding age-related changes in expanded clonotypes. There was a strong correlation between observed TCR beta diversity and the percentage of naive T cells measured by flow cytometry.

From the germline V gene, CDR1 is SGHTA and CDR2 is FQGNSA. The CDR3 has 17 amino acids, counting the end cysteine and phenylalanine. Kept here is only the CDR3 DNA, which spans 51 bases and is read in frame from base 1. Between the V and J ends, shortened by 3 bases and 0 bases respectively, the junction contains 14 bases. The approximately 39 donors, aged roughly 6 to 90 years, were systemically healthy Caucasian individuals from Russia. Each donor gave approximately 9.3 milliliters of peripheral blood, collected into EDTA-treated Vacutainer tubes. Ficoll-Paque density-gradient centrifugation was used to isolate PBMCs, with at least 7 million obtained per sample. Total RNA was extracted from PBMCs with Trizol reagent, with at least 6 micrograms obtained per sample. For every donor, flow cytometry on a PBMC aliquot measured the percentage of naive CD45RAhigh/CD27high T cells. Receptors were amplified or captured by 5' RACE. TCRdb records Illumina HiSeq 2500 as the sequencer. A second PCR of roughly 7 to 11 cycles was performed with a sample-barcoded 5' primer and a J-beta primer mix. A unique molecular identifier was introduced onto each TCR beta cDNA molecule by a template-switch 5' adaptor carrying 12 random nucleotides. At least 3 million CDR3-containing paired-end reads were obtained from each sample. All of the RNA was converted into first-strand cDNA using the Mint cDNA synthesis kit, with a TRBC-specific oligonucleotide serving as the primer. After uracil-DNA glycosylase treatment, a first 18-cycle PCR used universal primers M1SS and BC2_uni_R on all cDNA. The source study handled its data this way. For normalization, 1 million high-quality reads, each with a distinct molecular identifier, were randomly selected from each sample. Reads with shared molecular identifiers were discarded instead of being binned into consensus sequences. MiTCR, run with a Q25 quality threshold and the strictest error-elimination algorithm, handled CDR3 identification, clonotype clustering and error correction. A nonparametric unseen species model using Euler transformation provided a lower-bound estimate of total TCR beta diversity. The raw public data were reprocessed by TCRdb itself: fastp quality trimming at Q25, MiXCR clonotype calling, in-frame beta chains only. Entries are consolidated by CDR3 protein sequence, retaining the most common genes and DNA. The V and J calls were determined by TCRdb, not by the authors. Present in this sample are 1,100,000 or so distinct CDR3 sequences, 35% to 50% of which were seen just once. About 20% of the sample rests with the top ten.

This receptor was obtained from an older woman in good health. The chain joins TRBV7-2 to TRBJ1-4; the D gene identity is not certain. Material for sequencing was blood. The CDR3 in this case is CASSFAPASATNEKLFF. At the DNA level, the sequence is TGTGCCAGCAGCTTCGCCCCAGCCTCTGCAACTAATGAAAAACTGTTTTTT.